In this sample, the clone carrying this TCR beta chain turned up many times. Its antigen is as yet unknown. The sample, blood from the first hyperthyroidism diagnosis, precedes any ophthalmopathy symptoms. The data were obtained in a study of T cells in Graves' hyperthyroidism and ophthalmopathy. RNA transcripts served as the template for amplifying TCR beta CDR3 regions. The HTBI primer set served for first-round RT-PCR of the TCR CDR3. Each CDR3 protein is one row after TCRdb ran MiXCR on the multiplex PCR reads. The sample has some 600,000 distinct CDR3 sequences, roughly 14% seen once. Germline values: CDR1 SNHLY, CDR2 FYNNEI. Trimming cost V 6 bases and J 2 bases, with 8 bases left between them. This CDR3 region has 13 residues. Study-wide results and limits: Ophthalmopathy was told apart from stable hyperthyroidism by a 13 V-J model. Researchers found most expanded thyroid clonotypes above 0.001 in blood as well.

The chain combines TRBV2 with TRBJ1-3; weak D call: TRBD1 (5 bases). The TCR originated in a woman aged 25 to 45 with Graves' hyperthyroidism that later progressed to Graves' ophthalmopathy. Sequencing used blood. The CDR3 nucleotides read TGTGCCAGCAGGGGGGATCCTGGAAACACCATATATTTT. Translation: CASRGDPGNTIYF. The full variable domain, completed using reference TRBV2 and TRBJ1-3, is EPEVTQTPSHQVTQMGQEVILRCVPISNHLYFYWYRQILGQKVEFLVSFYNNEISEKSEIFDDQFSVERPDGSNFTLKIRSTKLEDSAMYFCASRGDPGNTIYFGEGSWLTVV.